This T cell receptor beta chain originates from a study of blood T cell repertoires in COVID-19. Study-wide background: The United States, Italy and Spain provided the acute and convalescent COVID-19 samples. Sources were T cells, B-cell-depleted T cells, or PBMCs; the material itself was cDNA or gDNA.

This clone was counted a few times. As handled by the study authors: Estimated nucleated cell counts came from reference gene primer amplification. The protocol was immunoSEQ multiplex PCR, while the TCRdb copy is restricted to in-frame clones and leaves out a portion. V and J calls and clone size are as listed in that table; D and trimming were resolved from the DNA. The top ten clones hold over 8.5% of a sample with over 70,000 clones, over 70% of them seen once. The source material was peripheral blood. This clonotype was obtained from a man aged 80 or over with acute or convalescent COVID-19.

The CDR3 DNA reads TGTGCCAGCAGTCCCTCTAGCGGGAGGGCTACCTACGAGCAGTACTTC. It codes for CASSPSSGRATYEQYF. The chain uses TRBV3-1 (or the pseudogene TRBV3-2) and TRBJ2-7; 12 nucleotides agree with TRBD2. J gave up 2 bases and V 6 bases, and 8 bases lay outside the gene matches. This CDR3 is built from 16 residues. Germline loops: CDR1 LGHDT, CDR2 YNNKEL (reference sequence).